The present TCR beta chain was sequenced within a study of control samples from healthy donors and cancer patients. TCRdb keeps only in-frame clones here, not all; method: immunoSEQ multiplex PCR. This sample has 120,000 to 150,000 clones, with roughly nine tenths found just once. The V end was cut by 0 bases, the J end by 6 bases, with 9 bases between. The CDR3 sequence is 13 residues long. Germline assignment: CDR1 SGHRS and CDR2 YFSETQ. V is TRBV5-1 and J is TRBJ1-2; D may be TRBD1 (5 bases). The source material was blood. This TCR came from a woman aged 25 to 39 in good health. CDR3 sequence reads: CASSLGQGDGYTF. As DNA, the CDR3 is TGCGCCAGCAGCTTGGGGCAGGGAGATGGCTACACCTTC.